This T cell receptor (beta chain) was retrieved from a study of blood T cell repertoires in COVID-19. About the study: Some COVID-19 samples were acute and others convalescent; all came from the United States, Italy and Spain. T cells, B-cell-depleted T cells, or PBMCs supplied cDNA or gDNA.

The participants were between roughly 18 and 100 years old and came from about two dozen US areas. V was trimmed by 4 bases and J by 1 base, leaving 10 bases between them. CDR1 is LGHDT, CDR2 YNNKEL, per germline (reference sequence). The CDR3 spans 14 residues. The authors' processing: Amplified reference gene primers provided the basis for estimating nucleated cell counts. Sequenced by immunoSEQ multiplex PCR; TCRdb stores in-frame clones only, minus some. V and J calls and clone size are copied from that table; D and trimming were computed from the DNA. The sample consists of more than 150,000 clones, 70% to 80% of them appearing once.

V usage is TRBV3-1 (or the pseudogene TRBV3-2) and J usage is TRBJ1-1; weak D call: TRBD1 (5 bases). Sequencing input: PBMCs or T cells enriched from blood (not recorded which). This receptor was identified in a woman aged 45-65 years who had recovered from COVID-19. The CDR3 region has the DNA TGTGCCAGCAGCCCTCAGGGTTCGAACACTGAAGCTTTCTTT. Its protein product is CASSPQGSNTEAFF.